This is a list of T cell receptor beta chains from one sample in a study of CD8+ T cells in alopecia areata. Only in-frame clones appear in the TCRdb table, and some are missing; sequencing was by immunoSEQ multiplex PCR. The sample yields around 100,000 clones, 86% seen once. This specimen consisted of CD8+ T cells sorted from blood, obtained at approximately week 34, from a patient treated with tofacitinib. The receptor source for this set is a human donor with alopecia areata. CDR3s include the opening cysteine and the closing phenylalanine or tryptophan. A D gene is named only where the DNA matches it firmly. Size is omitted from some rows. Given values are once, few, many or a class for expanded clones.

size	V	D	J	CDR3	DNA
-	TRBV5-4	-	TRBJ2-1	CASSPDSYNEQFF	TGTGCCAGCAGCCCGGACAGCTACAATGAGCAGTTCTTC
-	TRBV27	-	TRBJ2-3	CASRWMDTQYF	TGTGCCAGTCGCTGGATGGATACGCAGTATTTT
once	TRBV9	TRBD2	TRBJ2-4	CASSVGLAENIQYF	TGTGCCAGCAGCGTGGGGCTAGCGGAAAACATTCAGTACTTC
-	TRBV29-1	-	TRBJ2-7	CSVADNSYEQYF	TGCAGCGTTGCTGACAACTCCTACGAGCAGTACTTC
-	TRBV19	-	TRBJ2-7	CASSVAGVYEQYF	TGTGCCAGTAGTGTCGCAGGGGTCTACGAGCAGTACTTC
-	TRBV10-2	-	TRBJ2-5	CASGGETQYF	TGCGCCAGCGGAGGGGAGACCCAGTACTTC
-	TRBV30	-	TRBJ1-4	CAWSRSLGVTNEKLFF	TGTGCCTGGAGTAGATCCTTGGGGGTAACTAATGAAAAACTGTTTTTT
once	TRBV18	TRBD1	TRBJ2-1	CASSPWTGGRYNEQFF	TGTGCCAGCTCACCTTGGACAGGGGGCCGGTACAATGAGCAGTTCTTC
-	TRBV14	-	TRBJ1-6	CASSQDRGHSPLHF	TGTGCCAGCAGCCAAGATAGGGGTCACTCACCCCTCCACTTT
-	TRBV4-1	-	TRBJ2-2	CASSQGSFRDTTTGELFF	TGCGCCAGCAGCCAAGGATCTTTCCGGGACACCACCACCGGGGAGCTGTTTTTT
-	TRBV5-1	TRBD2	TRBJ2-3	CASSSDTSGSPDTQYF	TGCGCCAGCAGCTCCGATACTAGCGGGAGTCCAGATACGCAGTATTTT
-	TRBV9	TRBD1	TRBJ1-2	CASSAGTGGHYGYTF	TGTGCCAGCAGCGCCGGGACAGGGGGACACTATGGCTACACCTTC
-	TRBV15	TRBD1	TRBJ2-1	CAISRDRDYNEQFF	TGTGCCATTTCCCGGGACAGAGACTACAATGAGCAGTTCTTC
-	TRBV25-1	-	TRBJ1-4	CASSGAEKLFF	TGTGCCAGCAGTGGGGCTGAAAAACTGTTTTTT
-	TRBV5-1	-	TRBJ2-5	CASSLFRGRGGRETQYF	TGCGCCAGCAGCTTGTTCAGGGGCCGAGGGGGGCGAGAGACCCAGTACTTC
-	TRBV7-3	TRBD1	TRBJ2-1	CASSLETGIYNEQFF	TGTGCCAGCAGCTTGGAGACAGGGATATACAATGAGCAGTTCTTC
-	TRBV6-5	-	TRBJ2-7	CASSYGLTSYEQYF	TGTGCCAGCAGTTACGGGCTGACTTCCTACGAGCAGTACTTC
-	TRBV5-4	-	TRBJ2-1	CASSFTSGNEQFF	TGTGCCAGCAGCTTTACTTCAGGGAATGAGCAGTTCTTC
-	TRBV10-3	TRBD1	TRBJ2-7	CAISDSRDSYYYEQYF	TGTGCCATCAGTGATTCCCGGGACAGCTACTACTACGAGCAGTACTTC
-	TRBV30	TRBD2	TRBJ2-1	CAWSRTSGSPYNEQFF	TGTGCCTGGAGTAGGACTAGCGGGAGTCCCTACAATGAGCAGTTCTTC
-	TRBV29-1	-	TRBJ2-7	CSVDRGTDEQYF	TGCAGCGTCGACCGGGGGACGGACGAGCAGTACTTC
once	TRBV6-6	TRBD1	TRBJ2-1	CASSSTGIYNEQFF	TGTGCCAGCAGTTCGACAGGGATCTACAATGAGCAGTTCTTC
-	TRBV7-8	-	TRBJ2-2	CASSFLQGGTGELFF	TGTGCCAGCAGCTTTTTGCAGGGAGGAACCGGGGAGCTGTTTTTT
-	TRBV6-5	TRBD1	TRBJ2-2	CASSYGTEDTGELFF	TGTGCCAGCAGTTATGGGACAGAAGACACCGGGGAGCTGTTTTTT
-	TRBV7-9	TRBD2	TRBJ2-1	CASSQIPTTSGSYNEQFF	TGTGCCAGCAGCCAGATTCCTACCACTAGCGGCTCCTACAATGAGCAGTTCTTC
-	TRBV27	TRBD2	TRBJ2-7	CASSLAGTSGSYEQYF	TGTGCCAGCAGTTTGGCCGGGACTAGCGGATCCTACGAGCAGTACTTC
-	TRBV27	-	TRBJ1-2	CASSSRRGDGYTF	TGTGCCAGCAGTTCCAGAAGGGGGGACGGCTACACCTTC
few	TRBV10-2	-	TRBJ1-1	CASSEVGRDTEAFF	TGCGCCAGCAGTGAAGTGGGGCGGGACACTGAAGCTTTCTTT